Listed below are T cell receptor beta chains from one sample, sequenced in a study of somatic mutations in cytotoxic T cells in rheumatoid arthritis. Profiling relied on immunoSEQ multiplex PCR, and the TCRdb table lists in-frame clones only, not all of them. The sample includes 10,000 to 15,000 clones, approximately 74% of them seen just once. Specimen: CD8+ T cells sorted from blood. The receptors stem from a man in his 70s in good health. CDR3s include the opening cysteine and the closing phenylalanine or tryptophan. The D gene is left open where the match is weak. Clone size is given for some rows only: seen once, a few or many times, or a class if the clone is expanded.

>TRBJ2-7|13|NA|TRBV27|NA
TGTGCCAGCAGTTTACTGGATTCCTACGAGCAGTACTTC
CASSLLDSYEQYF
>TRBJ1-2|12|NA|TRBV7-9|NA
TGTGCCAGCAGCCTCGGGAACTATGGCTACACCTTC
CASSLGNYGYTF
>TRBJ1-5|12|once|TRBV30|NA
TGTGCCTGGAAGGGTGGCAATCAGCCCCAGCATTTT
CAWKGGNQPQHF
>TRBJ2-1|15|NA|TRBV4-3|TRBD2
TGCGCCAGCAGCTACCTAGCGGGGGGGCGCTATGAGCAGTTCTTC
CASSYLAGGRYEQFF
>TRBJ1-5|14|NA|TRBV7-9|NA
TGTGCCAGCAGACCCGTGACAAGCAATCAGCCCCAGCATTTT
CASRPVTSNQPQHF
>TRBJ2-1|14|few|TRBV9|NA
TGTGCCAGCAGCGACGAGGACTCCTACAATGAGCAGTTCTTC
CASSDEDSYNEQFF
>TRBJ2-5|15|NA|TRBV7-2|TRBD1
TGTGCCAGCAGCTTAGGAGGGGGCCCCCAAGAGACCCAGTACTTC
CASSLGGGPQETQYF
>TRBJ2-7|14|NA|TRBV4-1|TRBD1
TGCGCCAGCAGCCAAACGCAGGGGGCGAACGAGCAGTACTTC
CASSQTQGANEQYF
>TRBJ2-7|14|once|TRBV27|NA
TGTGCCAGCAGTTCCGGGACGGTCCAGTACGAGCAGTACTTC
CASSSGTVQYEQYF
>TRBJ1-5|18|NA|TRBV27|TRBD1
TGTGCCAGCAGTATAACCGGGACAGGGGGCCTGAGCAATCAGCCCCAGCATTTT
CASSITGTGGLSNQPQHF
>TRBJ2-2|15|NA|TRBV7-6|NA
TGTGCCAGCAGCTTAACAGGGGGGACTAACGAGGAGCTGTTTTTT
CASSLTGGTNEELFF
>TRBJ1-1|13|NA|TRBV6-4|NA
TGTGCCAGCAGTCAAACAGCGAACACTGAAGCTTTCTTT
CASSQTANTEAFF
>TRBJ2-7|14|large|TRBV13|NA
TGTGCCAGCAGCTTATCGGGGATTGCCTACGAGCAGTACTTC
CASSLSGIAYEQYF
>TRBJ1-1|14|few|TRBV5-1|TRBD1
TGCGCCAGCAGCTGGCAGGGGGGAAACACTGAAGCTTTCTTT
CASSWQGGNTEAFF
>TRBJ2-7|12|NA|TRBV5-5|NA
TGTGCCAGCAGCTTGGTCGGGTACGAGCAGTACTTC
CASSLVGYEQYF
>TRBJ2-3|14|NA|TRBV7-2|NA
TGTGCCAGCAGCCAAAGGGGGGTCACAGATACGCAGTATTTT
CASSQRGVTDTQYF
>TRBJ2-1|15|NA|TRBV7-2|TRBD2
TGTGCCAGCAGCTTAACTAGCGGGACCCACAATGAGCAGTTCTTC
CASSLTSGTHNEQFF
>TRBJ2-6|20|NA|TRBV6-4|NA
TGTGCCAGCAGTGACTCGATAGCGGGACAGGGTCCCTCTGGGGCCAACGTCCTGACTTTC
CASSDSIAGQGPSGANVLTF
>TRBJ2-7|12|NA|TRBV27|NA
TGTGCCAGCAGGACGGCAACCGGAGAGCAGTACTTC
CASRTATGEQYF
>TRBJ2-7|17|few|TRBV28|TRBD2
TGTGCCAGCAGTCCGAGACTAGCGGGAGGCTGGGTGTACGAGCAGTACTTC
CASSPRLAGGWVYEQYF
>TRBJ1-2|15|NA|TRBV11-3|NA
TGTGCCAGCAGCTTAGGACAGCTCCAAAACTATGGCTACACCTTC
CASSLGQLQNYGYTF
>TRBJ2-1|12|NA|TRBV2|NA
TGTGCCAGTGGACGGTCCTACAATGAGCAGTTCTTC
CASGRSYNEQFF
>TRBJ2-7|14|NA|TRBV27|NA
TGTGCCAGCAGTTTTGGGACGGAAGCCTACGAGCAGTACTTC
CASSFGTEAYEQYF
>TRBJ1-2|14|NA|TRBV13|TRBD1
TGTGCCAGCAGCCCGGGGGACAGGGTCTATGGCTACACCTTC
CASSPGDRVYGYTF
>TRBJ1-2|14|once|TRBV27|NA
TGTGCCAGCAGCCATTATGGTTCAGGGGATGGCTACACCTTC
CASSHYGSGDGYTF
>TRBJ1-1|16|NA|TRBV21-1|NA
TGTGCCAGCAGCTATGGCCGAACACCGGTGAACACTGAAGCTTTCTTT
CASSYGRTPVNTEAFF
>TRBJ2-1|15|once|TRBV4-1|TRBD1
TGCGCCAGCAGCCAAGGACAGAACAGGGGCAATGAGCAGTTCTTC
CASSQGQNRGNEQFF
>TRBJ2-3|15|NA|TRBV5-1|TRBD2
TGCGCCAGCAGCTTGGAGTCGGGGGGGCCAGATACGCAGTATTTT
CASSLESGGPDTQYF
>TRBJ1-2|15|NA|TRBV5-8|NA
TGTGCCAGCAGCTTGGTGGGTTCAACAAGCTATGGCTACACCTTC
CASSLVGSTSYGYTF